This T cell receptor (beta chain) was found in a study of graft-versus-host responses after intestinal transplantation. Study at large: Recipients received multivisceral, liver-intestinal, or isolated intestinal transplants. Overall study findings and caveats: In recipient marrow, GvH clones were found, and some appeared first in ileum or blood.

Some clones are missing from TCRdb's copy, which holds only in-frame ones; the method was immunoSEQ multiplex PCR. The data show more than 65,000 clones, 84% seen once. V trimming: 2 bases; J trimming: 3 bases; junction bases outside the gene matches: 3. Per germline, CDR1 MNHEY and CDR2 SMNVEV (reference sequence). The CDR3 loop spans 14 amino acids. With respect to this clone: The antigen remains unidentified.

This TCR came from a human donor who was the organ donor for an intestinal transplant. Sequencing used unstimulated CD4+ T cells sorted from spleen or lymph node cells, obtained before transplant. This rearrangement joins TRBV27 to TRBJ1-2; TRBD1 agrees at 7 bases. The CDR3 nucleotides read TGTGCCAGCAGTTTAAGGGGGCAGGACTATGGCTACACCTTC. It codes for CASSLRGQDYGYTF.